This TCR beta chain was identified during a study of human T cells and chemical hapten exposure (dated by TCRdb to 2020 to 2022). Background for the entire study: For sensitization, 2% DPC in acetone was applied to a roughly 2 cm by roughly 2 cm area of upper inner arm skin. In alopecia patients, the study followed how the peripheral blood TCR repertoire changed in vivo over primary and secondary sensitization to diphenylcyclopropenone (DPC), a hapten. Throughout the approximately 25-week study period, patients were also given weekly therapeutic DPC doses on the scalp. The patient cohort, mostly female, included alopecia areata with under or over 50% scalp involvement, alopecia totalis and alopecia universalis. The libraries were sequenced as a pool, and the TCR yield per sample differed mostly because of small variations in library volumes within the pool. Patch testing was done on the upper back using Finn chambers containing 0.01% DPC, and results were scored after 6 days according to International Contact Dermatitis Research Group standards. For TCR sequencing, blood came from about 28 alopecia patients at anywhere from one to four time points (pre-sensitization, 2, 6 and 24 weeks). Patient blood was sampled pre-sensitization (week 0) and at 2, 6 and about 24 weeks after DPC sensitization. Results and caveats for the whole study, not just this receptor: Patch test score correlated positively with the number of PT1 expanded TCRs, reaching significance at thresholds 8, 16 and 32 but not at 4. Expanded TCRs formed significantly more large CDR3 similarity clusters than pre-sensitization or healthy control sets, consistent with antigen-driven responses. After repeated subsampling, the strength of the expansion versus patch-test correlation and the threshold at which it became significant changed. Because every patient had alopecia, a presumed autoimmune disease, the patients' immune response might differ from that of healthy individuals. The number of TCRs above 1 in 1000 frequency did not change with DPC sensitization; there was no evidence of global repertoire structure alterations.

In light of the paper, this sample's time point label describes: patch test 1, 2 weeks after DPC sensitization. What this sample's treatment or condition label stands for: therapeutic diphenylcyclopropenone sensitization with weekly scalp DPC. At every patch-test visit, the blood draw took place before the patch test was put on. Patients were eligible if aged 18 to 70, diagnosed with alopecia and judged suitable for DPC therapy, and pregnant patients were excluded. Total RNA was isolated from unfractionated whole blood collected in Tempus Blood RNA tubes. This clonotype has at least ten counts. Its antigen is still unknown. Within one base of it there is no much larger clone, and no base qualities were kept. Library preparation was by RACE. The sequencer was a NextSeq 500. Library preparation attached unique molecular identifiers to individual cDNA molecules for quantitative, reproducible TCR counting. Both TCR alpha and TCR beta chains were sequenced from each blood RNA sample. The authors' pipeline ran thus. A median of roughly 100,000 TCRs per sample was observed, with a range of roughly 23,224 to 700,000. V, J and CDR3 annotation of the TCR reads was performed with the Decombinator software suite. Every sample was subsampled to the same number of TCRs (28,000) for the PS versus PT1 abundance plots. TCRs were defined as expanded if absent before sensitization and observed at least eight times at the 2-week time point. Clones were called with MiXCR by TCRdb after fastp trimmed the public reads at Q25, and only in-frame beta chains were retained. Under each unique CDR3 protein, matching rows form one entry showing the most common genes and DNA. The V and J calls shown here were made by TCRdb, not taken from the authors' results. The sample data list about 120,000 distinct CDR3 sequences, and 9% to 13% of these were observed just once. In total, the top ten clones hold 1.4% of the sample.

For CDR1 and CDR2, the germline V gene lists SGHTA and FQGNSA. The V end loses 0 bases and the J end loses 3 bases, and a stretch of 5 bases separates them. The CDR3 covers 14 residues, taking in both the cysteine and the phenylalanine. The kept DNA is CDR3 alone, 42 bases in frame from the first base. The sample here was whole blood, taken in connection with sensitization to the hapten diphenylcyclopropenone (DPC). The rearranged chain carries TRBV7-2 and TRBJ1-4; no D gene is confidently identified. This TCR was recovered from a woman aged 50 to 60 with alopecia areata. Some clones in this sample may be carry-over from other donors' samples. The nucleotides are TGTGCCAGCAGCTTAGCCGGGTCTAATGAAAAACTGTTTTTT. This yields the protein CASSLAGSNEKLFF.